The present TCR beta chain was sequenced within a study of T-cell reconstitution after alpha-beta-depleted transplantation in children. Preparation of the TCRbeta library used unique molecular identifiers. TCRdb re-analysed the PCR reads in MiXCR, keeping a single row per CDR3 protein. The sample holds 350,000 to 450,000 distinct CDR3 sequences, more than 10% seen once. V lost 5 bases and J lost 10, with 18 bases in between. The CDR3 is 15 amino acids. In germline, CDR1 is MGHDK, CDR2 SYGVNS. This chain connects TRBV25-1 to TRBJ1-6; tentative D call: TRBD1 (5 bases). The sequencing used PBMCs, collected from the stem cell graft. This TCR was sampled from a human donor who donated a stem cell graft to a child with Fanconi anemia. The CDR3 sequence: CASSHRDGTGSPLHF. CDR3 DNA: TGTGCCAGCAGTCACCGGGACGGGACGGGATCACCCCTCCACTTT.